This TCR beta chain was sequenced in a study of shared clonotypes between healthy human individuals (dated by TCRdb to the early 2020s). Looking at the study overall: Three men and two women, aged 18 to 49 years, made up the cohort. For each donor, three plates each were used for CD4 naive and CD4 memory, two plates were used for CD8 naive, and one plate was used for CD8 memory. The study deeply sequenced blood TCR repertoires of roughly five healthy adults to estimate repertoire size and the extent of clonotype sharing between individuals. To increase sequencing depth and limit assay-specific biases, TCR repertoire library preparation and sequencing were carried out by different laboratories using diverse techniques. Each donor's leukapheresis produced roughly between roughly 0.85 and 10 billion PBMCs. General study outcomes and caveats: Larger estimated clonotype richness was generally found for naive subsets than for memory subsets. Higher generation probabilities were observed for clonotypes shared by all four sorted-subset donors than for non-shared clonotypes. Pairwise subsampling indicated that sequencing depth was expected to affect the degree of clonotype sharing among donors. Because the study included only a small number of donors, the genetic and exposure-history diversity represented was limited. Rarefaction of sorted-subset datasets indicated incomplete sequencing despite the large sequencing depth. Only blood was sampled, and tissue TCR repertoires likely differ from those in blood. Roughly 5% of naive CD4, 3% to 4% of naive CD8, 2.3% of memory CD4, and about 0.4% of memory CD8 clonotypes were shared across several donors.

Healthy HIV-negative adults with no recently reported acute infections or vaccinations were included as donors. Every donor was a Caucasian adult living in Nashville, Tennessee, USA. Magnetic negative selection was used to enrich CD4+ T cells, after which naive cells were positively selected on CD45RA and the negative fraction became the memory subset. Blood was collected by leukapheresis, and PBMCs were isolated by Ficoll-Histopaque density gradient centrifugation and then cryopreserved in liquid nitrogen vapor phase. Analytical flow cytometry was used to check the purity and quantity of every magnetically sorted T cell population. Genomic DNA was isolated from every sorted fraction and measured by UV absorbance on a Nanodrop 2000c. The germline V gene sets CDR1 to SGHTA and CDR2 to FQGNSA. Including cysteine and phenylalanine, the CDR3 has 16 amino acids. Only CDR3 DNA is held: 48 bases, read in frame from base 1. The junction shows trimming of 2 bases on V and 0 bases on J, plus 11 bases between the germline ends.

As for this clone: Its antigen is still unknown. The sample holds no much larger clone one base away, and base qualities are not on file.

Using the deep immunoSEQ assay, multiplex PCR amplified TCR CDR3 regions from genomic DNA. Extracted genomic DNA from each cell subset was spread evenly across all wells of several immunoSEQ 96-well plates, with each plate serving as a replicate. For sorted subsets, each replicate PCR was loaded with 200 to 250 ng genomic DNA, equivalent to 25,000 to 30,000 T cell genomes. Purified libraries were quantified with a Qubit 3.0 fluorometer, sized on a Bioanalyzer 2100, and re-quantified with the KAPA Library Quantification kit. Every immunoSEQ 96-well plate was sequenced on a dedicated single-read 150-cycle Illumina NextSeq 550 flow cell. The authors processed their data as follows. Because the immunoSEQ output included only junctional sequences and no quality scores, the filtering could not be the same as the filtering used for full-length reads. Sequences were annotated with PyIR, a Python wrapper for IgBLAST v1.9, and V/J genes and CDR3 were assigned using IMGT germline references. Reads were removed for weak V/J assignments (E-value above 1e-6), missing CDR3, stop codons, out-of-frame junctions, or ambiguous translated residues. V3J clonotypes were defined as sequences sharing the same inferred V gene, J gene, and CDR3 amino acid sequence. Percentage overlap between repertoires was computed as shared unique clonotypes divided by the size of the smaller repertoire. Richness of each repertoire was evaluated using RTK rarefaction, the Chao1 estimator, and Recon v2.1 estimates of unobserved clonotypes. For all TCRbeta clonotypes obtained by the gDNA method from several donors, generation probabilities were computed with OLGA. The clones in this table, taken by TCRdb from immuneACCESS, are in-frame only. Not every clone is retained; where verified, under half of the shortfall comes from an unresolved V gene, and the cause of the rest is unknown. V, J and clone size are taken as reported in that table, and D and trimming were inferred from the DNA itself. The table for this sample lists millions of clones; about 95% of them were counted only once. Clones ranked in the top ten supply 0.13% of the sample.

Recombination connected TRBV7-2 to TRBJ2-4; TRBD1 is a possible D gene, resting on 5 matching bases. The receptor comes from a man aged 18 to 35 in good health. Source material: naive CD4+ T cells sorted from blood. The cell subset or site label of this sample denotes: CD45RA+ positively selected. The nucleotide sequence is given as TGTGCCAGCAGCTTAATGGACACACGAGCCAAAAACATTCAGTACTTC. It codes for CASSLMDTRAKNIQYF.